This TCR beta chain was captured by sequencing in a study of T cells in Graves' hyperthyroidism and ophthalmopathy. To note about this clonotype: Antigen unknown.

Regarding the study as a whole: Researchers report that a 13 V-J model separated ophthalmopathy from stable hyperthyroidism.

Amplified TCR beta CDR3 regions came from RNA transcripts. The primer set for the first-round RT-PCR of the TCR CDR3 was HTBI. TCRdb re-called the multiplex PCR reads through MiXCR, storing one row per CDR3 protein. This repertoire shows more than 550,000 distinct CDR3 sequences, 45% found once; its top ten account for under 8%. V dropped 5 bases and J dropped 6; count of bases not matched to a gene: 11. The germline gives CDR1 DFQATT, CDR2 SNEGSKA (reference sequence). CDR3 length: 14 amino acids. This TCR came from an adult man with Graves' disease, either hyperthyroidism or ophthalmopathy (not recorded which). The sequencing input was peripheral blood or thyroid tissue (not recorded which). This rearrangement joins TRBV20-1 to TRBJ1-1; 8 nucleotides line up with TRBD1. The CDR3 sequence is CSASSDRGGPEAFF. In DNA form, the CDR3 reads TGCAGTGCTTCCTCCGACAGGGGTGGCCCTGAAGCTTTCTTT.